Presented here are 30 T cell receptor beta chains from one specimen sequenced in a study of T cell changes during pregnancy in multiple sclerosis. Measured with immunoSEQ multiplex PCR; TCRdb has only the in-frame clones, and not every one. This table has about 88,000 clones, 92% appearing once. This material consisted of peripheral blood, taken in the first trimester of pregnancy. The receptors here all came from a female donor with multiple sclerosis, enrolled in a pregnancy study.

The rearrangement uses TRBV2 and TRBJ2-2; D not certain. The CDR3 contains 11 residues. In germline, CDR1 is SNHLY, CDR2 FYNNEI. Trimming shortened V by 9 bases and J by 1 base, and 3 bases separated the two germline ends. This chain's CDR3 is CASQNTGELFF. The CDR3 DNA sequence: TGTGCCAGTCAGAACACCGGGGAGCTGTTTTTT.

V and J are TRBV6-5 and TRBJ2-7; D may be TRBD2 (6 bases). This CDR3 is built from 13 residues. V gave up 6 bases and J gave up 8 bases, with 17 bases separating them. Germline V gene lookup returns CDR1 MNHEY and CDR2 SVGAGI. The CDR3 nucleotides read TGTGCCAGCAGCCCCCCCGGGGGTAAGCAGCAGTACTTC. This sequence encodes CASSPPGGKQQYF.

The chain uses TRBV29-1 and TRBJ2-6; D may be TRBD2 (6 bases). Trimming left V 1 base short and J 4 bases short, with 8 bases between. The CDR3 length is 14 residues. Germline CDR1 and CDR2: SQVTM and ANQGSEA. CDR3 loop: CSVEGGAGANVLTF. In DNA, the CDR3 is TGCAGCGTTGAAGGCGGGGCGGGGGCCAACGTCCTGACTTTC.

The CDR3 coding sequence is TGTGCCAGCAGCTTACGTTTAGCTAGCTCCTACAATGAGCAGTTCTTC. Protein: CASSLRLASSYNEQFF. The gene calls are TRBV7-7 and TRBJ2-1; no clear D gene. Deletions cut 2 bases from V and 0 bases from J, with 11 bases between. Germline V gene data show CDR1 as SSHAT and CDR2 as FNYEAQ (reference sequence). The CDR3 length is 16 residues.

The chain couples TRBV7-2 to TRBJ2-7, with TRBD2 identical over 11 bases. The V gene's germline CDR1 is SGHTA and CDR2 FQGNSA. CDR3 size: 13 residues. V dropped 9 bases and J dropped 3; count of bases not matched to a gene: 4. The CDR3 sequence: CASAGTSGYEQYF. In DNA, the CDR3 is TGTGCCAGTGCCGGGACTAGCGGCTACGAGCAGTACTTC.

The chain joins TRBV5-1 to TRBJ2-1, with D possibly matching TRBD2 (5 bases). CDR1 and CDR2 from the germline V gene are SGHRS and YFSETQ. V was shortened by 4 bases and J by 4 bases, with 9 bases between the two germline ends. The CDR3 runs to 13 residues. The CDR3, as DNA: TGCGCCAGCAGCGGTACGGGGTACAATGAGCAGTTCTTC. Amino acid sequence: CASSGTGYNEQFF.

The genes are TRBV5-1 and TRBJ2-1; tentative D call: TRBD2 (6 bases). V was clipped by 2 bases and J by 14 bases, with 14 bases between them. The germline V gene encodes CDR1 SGHRS and CDR2 YFSETQ. This CDR3 has 12 amino acids. The CDR3 coding sequence is TGCGCCAGCAGCTTTTCCCGGGGGATTGAGTTCTTC. Translation gives CASSFSRGIEFF. Combining the CDR3 with reference TRBV5-1 and TRBJ2-1 gives the whole variable domain KAGVTQTPRYLIKTRGQQVTLSCSPISGHRSVSWYQQTPGQGLQFLFEYFSETQRNKGNFPGRFSGRQFSNSRSEMNVSTLELGDSALYLCASSFSRGIEFFGPGTRLTVL.

This chain uses TRBV19 with TRBJ1-3, with 9 bases fitting TRBD1. The CDR3 extends over 16 amino acids. Germline CDR1 LNHDA, CDR2 SQIVND (reference sequence). The V and J ends lost 5 bases and 2 bases, in that order; junction bases with no gene match: 7. The CDR3 sequence is CASSSAGTGPGNTIYF. Written as DNA, the CDR3 is TGTGCCAGTAGTTCTGCCGGGACAGGGCCTGGAAACACCATATATTTT.

The chain joins TRBV4-2 to TRBJ2-5; TRBD1 is a possible D gene (6 bases). Looked up from germline, CDR1 is LGHNA and CDR2 is YNFKEQ. With 4 bases removed from V and 5 bases from J, the gap between germline ends came to 14 bases. The CDR3 is 14 amino acids. The CDR3 DNA reads TGTGCCAGCAGCCCCGAAACAGGGTACGAGACCCAGTACTTC. It codes for CASSPETGYETQYF.

The genes are TRBV7-9 and TRBJ2-5; 10 bases are shared with TRBD2. Losses at the gene ends were 6 bases for V and 3 bases for J; bases not matched to a gene: 4. The germline gives CDR1 SEHNR, CDR2 FQNEAQ (reference sequence). CDR3 length equals 14 residues. The CDR3 region is CASRDGLAEETQYF. The CDR3 DNA reads as TGTGCCAGCAGGGACGGACTAGCGGAAGAGACCCAGTACTTC. The full variable domain, completed using reference TRBV7-9 and TRBJ2-5, is DTGVSQNPRHKITKRGQNVTFRCDPISEHNRLYWYRQTLGQGPEFLTYFQNEAQLEKSRLLSDRFSAERPKGSFSTLEIQRTEQGDSAMYLCASRDGLAEETQYFGPGTRLLVL.

The chain uses TRBV27 and TRBJ1-5; D is unclear. In germline, CDR1 is MNHEY, CDR2 SMNVEV (reference sequence). This CDR3 has 15 residues. V was clipped by 0 bases and J by 4 bases, with 10 bases between them. The CDR3 region is CASSLSRRGNQPQHF. CDR3 in DNA: TGTGCCAGCAGTTTATCCCGACGGGGAAATCAGCCCCAGCATTTT.

This clone was observed a single time. The chain employs TRBV12-5 and TRBJ2-5, with a possible D match to TRBD1 (5 bases). The CDR3 is 15 residues long. Germline V gives CDR1 LGHNT, CDR2 FRNRAP. V lost 1 base to trimming and J lost 1 base, with 10 bases between them. CDR3 in amino acids: CASGLGRQIQETQYF. The CDR3 DNA reads as TGTGCTAGTGGTTTGGGCCGACAGATCCAAGAGACCCAGTACTTC.

The V call is TRBV4-2, the J call TRBJ2-6, with 8 bases identical to TRBD1. This CDR3 contains 19 residues. The V and J ends lost 6 bases and 0 bases, in that order; junction bases with no gene match: 13. Germline V CDR1 and CDR2: LGHNA, YNFKEQ. CDR3 residues: CASSRNPGQAISGANVLTF. CDR3 coding DNA: TGTGCCAGCAGTCGTAATCCGGGACAGGCTATCTCTGGGGCCAACGTCCTGACTTTC.

The V and J genes are TRBV9 and TRBJ1-4, with TRBD1 matching 11 bases. CDR3 size: 15 residues. The V segment lost 2 bases and the J segment 4 bases; nucleotides outside the gene matches: 1. Germline CDR1 SGDLS, CDR2 YYNGEE. CDR3 loop: CASSVGTGGNEKLFF. The CDR3 bases are TGTGCCAGCAGCGTCGGGACAGGGGGTAATGAAAAACTGTTTTTT.

The V gene is TRBV28, the J gene TRBJ1-5, with D hard to call. Looked up from germline, CDR1 is MDHEN and CDR2 is SYDVKM. Trimming pared 7 bases from V and 7 bases from J, leaving 11 bases between. The CDR3 is made up of 12 amino acids. CDR3 sequence: CASTAGFQPQHF. CDR3 in DNA: TGTGCCAGCACCGCGGGATTCCAGCCCCAGCATTTT.

The chain carries TRBV19 and TRBJ1-4; D is unresolved. Germline loops: CDR1 LNHDA, CDR2 SQIVND (reference sequence). The V end lost 4 bases, the J end lost 0 bases, and 6 bases lay between the germline ends. This CDR3 region has 14 residues. The CDR3 coding sequence is TGTGCCAGTAGTAAGCCCACAACTAATGAAAAACTGTTTTTT. This encodes CASSKPTTNEKLFF.

The rearrangement uses TRBV5-1 and TRBJ2-3, with 8 positions matching TRBD1. This CDR3 is 15 amino acids long. Germline CDR1 reads SGHRS; CDR2 reads YFSETQ. The V gene end was trimmed by 1 base and the J gene end by 4 bases; junction bases not matched to a gene: 5. The CDR3, as DNA: TGCGCCAGCAGCTTGAGGCAGGGGGCATCAGATACGCAGTATTTT. Translating it yields CASSLRQGASDTQYF.

This chain joins TRBV25-1 and TRBJ1-1, with D unclear. The length of the CDR3 is 11 residues. Germline CDR1 and CDR2: MGHDK and SYGVNS. Trimming removed 5 bases from V and 9 bases from J, with 10 bases in between. The CDR3, as DNA: TGTGCCAGCAGTCTTAGTATCCAAGCTTTCTTT. Its translation: CASSLSIQAFF.

V gene TRBV19 combines with J gene TRBJ2-1; TRBD2 agrees at 9 bases. Germline-derived CDR1 and CDR2 are LNHDA and SQIVND (reference sequence). The CDR3 loop spans 15 amino acids. V dropped 1 base and J dropped 9; count of bases not matched to a gene: 7. The CDR3 DNA reads TGTGCCAGTAGTATAGGTCTAGCGGGAAAAGTTGAGCAGTTCTTC. This gives the protein CASSIGLAGKVEQFF.

CDR3 sequence reads: CASTSGGGYGYTF. Written as DNA, the CDR3 is TGTGCCAGCACTTCAGGGGGCGGCTATGGCTACACCTTC. The gene calls are TRBV5-4 and TRBJ1-2; TRBD1 agrees at 8 bases. Unmatched junction bases numbered 5, after V lost 6 bases and J lost 4 bases. The CDR3 is made up of 13 amino acids. Germline CDR1 and CDR2: SGHNT and YYREEE (reference sequence).

The chain uses TRBV7-2 and TRBJ2-7; 8 positions agree with TRBD2. Germline V gene data show CDR1 as SGHTA and CDR2 as FQGNSA. V trimming: 2 bases; J trimming: 5 bases; junction bases outside the gene matches: 5. The CDR3 sequence is 14 residues long. This CDR3 reads CASSLQAGANEQYF. The CDR3 DNA reads as TGTGCCAGCAGCTTACAAGCGGGAGCAAACGAGCAGTACTTC.

This sequence joins TRBV6-1 and TRBJ1-1; D gene ambiguous. The germline gives CDR1 MNHNS, CDR2 SASEGT. Between the trimmed V and J ends, which lost 1 base and 0 bases, there was a span of 6 bases. The CDR3 sequence is 14 residues long. CDR3 amino acids: CASSEGHLNTEAFF. The CDR3 DNA sequence: TGTGCCAGCAGTGAAGGACACTTGAACACTGAAGCTTTCTTT.

The V call is TRBV13, the J call TRBJ1-1, with no clear D. Germline assignment: CDR1 PRHDT and CDR2 FYEKMQ (reference sequence). V gave up 1 base and J gave up 0 bases, with 9 bases separating them. The CDR3 is 15 amino acids. The CDR3 coding sequence is TGTGCCAGCAGCTTAGAGGCCAGGTTGAACACTGAAGCTTTCTTT. It codes for CASSLEARLNTEAFF.

J is TRBJ2-1 and V is TRBV6-5, with TRBD2 matching 8 bases. CDR1 and CDR2 (germline): MNHEY, SVGAGI. The CDR3 length is 13 residues. The V gene end was trimmed by 0 bases and the J gene end by 12 bases; junction bases not matched to a gene: 4. CDR3 nucleotides: TGTGCCAGCAGTTACTCAACGGGAGGGACGCAGTTCTTC. Translation: CASSYSTGGTQFF.

This chain links TRBV2 with TRBJ2-1; TRBD1 matches 7 bases. Trimming cost V 6 bases and J 6 bases; bases outside gene matches: 8. Per germline, CDR1 SNHLY and CDR2 FYNNEI. CDR3 size: 14 residues. The CDR3 loop reads CASRTGQAPNEQFF. As DNA, the CDR3 is TGTGCCAGCAGAACCGGACAGGCCCCCAATGAGCAGTTCTTC.

The rearrangement uses TRBV5-5 and TRBJ2-7; no clear D. Germline V gene sequence: CDR1 SGHKS, CDR2 YYEKEE (reference sequence). The CDR3 spans 14 residues. V lost 3 bases to trimming and J lost 0 bases, with 10 bases between them. The CDR3, as DNA: TGTGCCAGCAGCTATCTTTTAATCTCCTACGAGCAGTACTTC. Protein product: CASSYLLISYEQYF. The full variable domain, with the rest looked up from reference TRBV5-5 and TRBJ2-7, is DAGVTQSPTHLIKTRGQQVTLRCSPISGHKSVSWYQQVLGQGPQFIFQYYEKEERGRGNFPDRFSARQFPNYSSELNVNALLLGDSALYLCASSYLLISYEQYFGPGTRLTVT.

This chain connects TRBV5-6 to TRBJ2-7, with 15 nucleotides matching TRBD2. CDR3 length equals 17 residues. In germline, CDR1 is SGHDT, CDR2 YYEEEE. Trimming cost V 0 bases and J 11 bases; bases outside gene matches: 12. CDR3 loop: CASSLDLGTSGRSVEYF. CDR3 nucleotides: TGTGCCAGCAGCTTGGATTTAGGGACTAGCGGGAGGTCCGTTGAGTACTTC. The whole variable domain, remainder taken from reference TRBV5-6 and TRBJ2-7, is DAGVTQSPTHLIKTRGQQVTLRCSPKSGHDTVSWYQQALGQGPQFIFQYYEEEERQRGNFPDRFSGHQFPNYSSELNVNALLLGDSALYLCASSLDLGTSGRSVEYFGPGTRLTVT.

As concerns this clone: Other nucleotide sequences from this sample produce the same CDR3. CDR3 sequence reads: CASSLEAGAYEQYF. As DNA, the CDR3 is TGCGCCAGCAGCTTGGAGGCGGGAGCCTACGAGCAGTACTTC. The genes are TRBV5-1 and TRBJ2-7; TRBD2 agrees at 7 bases. The CDR3 is 14 amino acids. The germline CDR1 and CDR2 sequences are SGHRS and YFSETQ. V trimming: 0 bases; J trimming: 2 bases; junction bases outside the gene matches: 2.

V usage is TRBV7-2 and J usage is TRBJ2-1; 11 bases line up with TRBD2. Germline V CDR1 and CDR2: SGHTA, FQGNSA. The CDR3 is 18 residues long. The trim removed 5 bases at V and 0 bases at J, leaving 9 bases unmatched. CDR3 sequence reads: CASSPRASGGSSYNEQFF. CDR3 DNA sequence: TGTGCCAGCAGCCCCCGGGCTAGCGGGGGGAGCTCCTACAATGAGCAGTTCTTC.

The rearrangement links TRBV20-1 to TRBJ2-4; no definite D call. Germline CDR1 reads DFQATT; CDR2 reads SNEGSKA (reference sequence). This CDR3 comprises 11 residues. The V end lost 3 bases, the J end lost 6 bases, and 6 bases lay between the germline ends. The CDR3 nucleotides are TGCAGTGCTAGCCCAGGAAACATTCAGTACTTC. This encodes CSASPGNIQYF.